This T cell receptor (beta chain) emerged from a study of OX40 agonist ivuxolimab in advanced cancers. The wider study: Treatment received earlier with anti-PD-1, anti-PD-L1 or anti-CTLA-4 agents was allowed, and roughly 40% had some. General study points: Not determined was the antigen specificity of the expanded peripheral T cells. Low normalized T-cell clonal expansion was also seen in some nonresponders. At 0.1 to 3.0 mg/kg and by week 6, clonal expansion occurred in CD4+ and CD8+ blood T cells.

Produced via immunoSEQ multiplex PCR; TCRdb's table is partial and in-frame only. The sample has tens of thousands of clones, approximately 89% seen once; the top ten hold over 5%. Note on this clone: What it binds is unknown.

The CDR3 runs 12 residues. Germline V CDR1 and CDR2: SEHNR, FQNEAQ (reference sequence). The ends were cut back, 3 bases at V and 4 bases at J, with 6 bases in the middle. Sample: CD4+ or CD8+ T cells sorted from blood, taken in a trial of the OX40 agonist ivuxolimab. This sequence originates from an adult with an advanced solid tumor such as melanoma, head and neck, liver or kidney cancer. The chain couples TRBV7-9 to TRBJ1-2, with D hard to call. The CDR3 loop reads CASSFVPYGYTF. DNA for the CDR3: TGTGCCAGCAGCTTCGTGCCCTATGGCTACACCTTC.